This TCR beta chain came from a study of CD8 T cells in Susac syndrome. To note about this clonotype: Its antigen is as yet unknown.

General study results and limits: It was acknowledged in the study that the number of individuals who were included in its TCR sequencing and HLA analysis was relatively small.

TCR beta sequences were obtained from blood CD8+ and CD4+ T cells. In contrast to the negatively isolated CD8+ and CD4+ T cells, TEMRA cells were FACS-enriched. This CDR3 is 13 amino acids long. Looked up from germline, CDR1 is SQVTM and CDR2 is ANQGSEA. V was shortened by 1 base and J by 6 bases, with 10 bases between the two germline ends. Reverse transcription of roughly 0.45 to 1 ug RNA was carried out with random hexamers. TCRdb reprocessed the immunoSEQ multiplex PCR reads via MiXCR and lists one record per CDR3 protein. This sample has a few hundred thousand distinct CDR3 sequences, with 95% found just once.

The J gene is TRBJ2-1, the V gene TRBV29-1, with D hard to call. The sample comprised CD4+ T cells from PBMCs. This TCR was sampled from a human donor with multiple sclerosis. The CDR3 DNA sequence: TGCAGCGTTGAAGTTACCAGATCCAATGAGCAGTTCTTC. It yields the protein CSVEVTRSNEQFF.